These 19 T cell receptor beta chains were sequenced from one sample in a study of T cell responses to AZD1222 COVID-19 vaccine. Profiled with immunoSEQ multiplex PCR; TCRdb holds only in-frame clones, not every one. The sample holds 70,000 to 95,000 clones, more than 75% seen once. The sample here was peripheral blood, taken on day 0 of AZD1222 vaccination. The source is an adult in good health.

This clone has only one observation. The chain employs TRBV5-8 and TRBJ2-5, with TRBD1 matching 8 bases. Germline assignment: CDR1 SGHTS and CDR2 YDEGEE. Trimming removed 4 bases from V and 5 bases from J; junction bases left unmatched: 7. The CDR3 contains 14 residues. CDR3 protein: CASSNGQGRETQYF. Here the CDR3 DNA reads TGTGCCAGCAGCAACGGACAGGGACGGGAGACCCAGTACTTC.

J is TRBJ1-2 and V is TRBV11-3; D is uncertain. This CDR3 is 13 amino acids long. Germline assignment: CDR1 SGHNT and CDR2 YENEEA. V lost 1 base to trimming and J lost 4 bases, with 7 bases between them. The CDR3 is CASSLGWAYGYTF. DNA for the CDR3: TGTGCCAGCAGCTTAGGGTGGGCCTATGGCTACACCTTC. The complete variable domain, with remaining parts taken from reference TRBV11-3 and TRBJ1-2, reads EAGVVQSPRYKIIEKKQPVAFWCNPISGHNTLYWYLQNLGQGPELLIRYENEEAVDDSQLPKDRFSAERLKGVDSTLKIQPAELGDSAVYLCASSLGWAYGYTFGSGTRLTVV.

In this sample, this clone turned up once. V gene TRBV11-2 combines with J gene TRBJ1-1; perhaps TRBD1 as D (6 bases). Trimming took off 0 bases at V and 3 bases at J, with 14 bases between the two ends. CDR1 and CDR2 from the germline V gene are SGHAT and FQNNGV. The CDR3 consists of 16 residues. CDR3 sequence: CASSLEWGARDTEAFF. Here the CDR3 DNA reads TGTGCCAGCAGCTTAGAGTGGGGGGCGCGGGACACTGAAGCTTTCTTT.

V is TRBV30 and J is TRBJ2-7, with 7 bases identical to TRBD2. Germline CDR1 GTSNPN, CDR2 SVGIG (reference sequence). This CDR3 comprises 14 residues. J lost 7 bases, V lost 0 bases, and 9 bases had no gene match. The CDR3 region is CAWSVGAGVGEQYF. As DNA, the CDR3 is TGTGCCTGGAGTGTAGGGGCGGGAGTGGGGGAGCAGTACTTC.

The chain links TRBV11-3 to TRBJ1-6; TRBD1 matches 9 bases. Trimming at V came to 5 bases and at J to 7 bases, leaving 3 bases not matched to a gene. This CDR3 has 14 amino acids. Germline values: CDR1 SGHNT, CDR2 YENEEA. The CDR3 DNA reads TGTGCCAGCAGCCCCGACAGGGGGAATTCACCCCTCCACTTT. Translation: CASSPDRGNSPLHF.

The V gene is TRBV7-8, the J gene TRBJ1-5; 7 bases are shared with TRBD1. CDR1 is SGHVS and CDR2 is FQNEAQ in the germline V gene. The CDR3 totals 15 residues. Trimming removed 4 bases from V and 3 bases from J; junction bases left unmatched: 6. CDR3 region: CASSWNGQANQPQHF. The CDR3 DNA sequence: TGTGCCAGCAGCTGGAACGGACAGGCCAATCAGCCCCAGCATTTT.

The CDR3 region is CASSEGWETQYF. Written as DNA, the CDR3 is TGTGCCAGCAGTGAAGGGTGGGAGACCCAGTACTTC. V and J are TRBV2 and TRBJ2-5; no definite D call. This CDR3 is built from 12 residues. CDR1 and CDR2 from the germline V gene are SNHLY and FYNNEI. Deletions cut 1 base from V and 5 bases from J, with 5 bases between.

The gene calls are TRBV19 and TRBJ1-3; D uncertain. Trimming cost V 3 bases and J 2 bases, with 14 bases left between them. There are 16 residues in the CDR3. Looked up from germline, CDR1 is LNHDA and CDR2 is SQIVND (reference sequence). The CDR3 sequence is CASSMYQASTGNTIYF. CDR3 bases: TGTGCCAGTAGTATGTATCAGGCCTCAACTGGAAACACCATATATTTT.

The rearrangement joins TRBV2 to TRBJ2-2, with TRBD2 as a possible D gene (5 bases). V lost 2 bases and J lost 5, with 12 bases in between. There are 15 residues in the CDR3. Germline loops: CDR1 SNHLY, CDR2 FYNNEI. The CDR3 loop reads CASSERGLGTGELFF. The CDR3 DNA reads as TGTGCCAGCAGTGAACGCGGGTTAGGGACCGGGGAGCTGTTTTTT.

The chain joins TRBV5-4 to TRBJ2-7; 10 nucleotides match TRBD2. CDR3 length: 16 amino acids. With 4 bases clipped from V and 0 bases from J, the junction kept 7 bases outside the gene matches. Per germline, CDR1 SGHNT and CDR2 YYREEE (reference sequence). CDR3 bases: TGTGCCAGCAGCCGCACTAGCGGGACCAGCTCCTACGAGCAGTACTTC. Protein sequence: CASSRTSGTSSYEQYF.

The CDR3 is CASSYLGKTNEKLFF. CDR3 DNA sequence: TGTGCCAGCAGTTATTTGGGTAAAACTAATGAAAAACTGTTTTTT. The J gene is TRBJ1-4, the V gene TRBV6-9; D is uncertain. Trimming stripped 1 base from V and 1 base from J, with 7 bases between. Germline V CDR1 and CDR2: MNHGY, SVAAGI. The CDR3 is 15 residues long.

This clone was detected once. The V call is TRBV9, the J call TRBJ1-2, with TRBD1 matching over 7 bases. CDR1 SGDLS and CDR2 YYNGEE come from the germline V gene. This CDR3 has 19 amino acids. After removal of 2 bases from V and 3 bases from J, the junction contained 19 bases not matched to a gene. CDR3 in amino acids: CASSVTRGWTGKGDYGYTF. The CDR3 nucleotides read TGTGCCAGCAGCGTCACAAGGGGGTGGACAGGCAAAGGGGACTATGGCTACACCTTC.

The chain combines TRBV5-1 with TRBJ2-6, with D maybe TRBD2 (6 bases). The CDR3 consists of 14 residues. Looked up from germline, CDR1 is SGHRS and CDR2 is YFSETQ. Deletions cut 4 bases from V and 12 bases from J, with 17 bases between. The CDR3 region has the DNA TGCGCCAGCAGCCTGACTGGTGCGGGATCCGTCCTGACTTTC. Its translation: CASSLTGAGSVLTF.

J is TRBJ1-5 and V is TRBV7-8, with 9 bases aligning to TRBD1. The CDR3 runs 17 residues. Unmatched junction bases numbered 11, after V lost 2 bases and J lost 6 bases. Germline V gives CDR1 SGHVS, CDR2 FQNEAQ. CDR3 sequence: CASSLSDLQGAGQPQHF. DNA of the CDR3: TGTGCCAGCAGCTTATCGGACTTACAGGGGGCAGGTCAGCCCCAGCATTTT.

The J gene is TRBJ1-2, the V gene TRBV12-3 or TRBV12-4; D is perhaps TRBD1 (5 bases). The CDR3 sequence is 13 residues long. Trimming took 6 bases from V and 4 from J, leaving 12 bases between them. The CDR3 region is CASSPEGTYGYTF. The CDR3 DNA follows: TGTGCCAGCAGCCCGGAGGGGACCTATGGCTACACCTTC.

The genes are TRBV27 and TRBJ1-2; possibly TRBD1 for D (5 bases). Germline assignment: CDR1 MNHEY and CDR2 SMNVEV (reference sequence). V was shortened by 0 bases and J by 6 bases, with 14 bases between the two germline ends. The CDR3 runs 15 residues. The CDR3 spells CASSLSAGRGNGYTF. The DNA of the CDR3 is TGTGCCAGCAGTTTATCGGCAGGGAGGGGAAATGGCTACACCTTC.

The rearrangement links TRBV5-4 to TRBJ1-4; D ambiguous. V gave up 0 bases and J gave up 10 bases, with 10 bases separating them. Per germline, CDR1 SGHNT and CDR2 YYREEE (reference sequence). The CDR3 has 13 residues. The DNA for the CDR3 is TGTGCCAGCAGCTTGGTAGGAGATGGAAAACTGTTTTTT. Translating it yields CASSLVGDGKLFF.

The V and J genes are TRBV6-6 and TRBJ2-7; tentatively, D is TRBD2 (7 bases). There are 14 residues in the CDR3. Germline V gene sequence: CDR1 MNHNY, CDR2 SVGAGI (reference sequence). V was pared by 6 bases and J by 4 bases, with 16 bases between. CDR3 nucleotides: TGTGCCAGCAGGGTCACGGGGGGCGCGTACGAGCAGTACTTC. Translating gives CASRVTGGAYEQYF.

The CDR3 region has the DNA TGTGCCAGCAGCTGGCCGGGACTACCTAGCACAGATACGCAGTATTTT. It codes for CASSWPGLPSTDTQYF. The rearrangement uses TRBV11-3 and TRBJ2-3; TRBD2 aligns across 7 bases. The germline CDR1 and CDR2 sequences are SGHNT and YENEEA. The CDR3 is made up of 16 amino acids. V dropped 4 bases and J dropped 0; count of bases not matched to a gene: 7.